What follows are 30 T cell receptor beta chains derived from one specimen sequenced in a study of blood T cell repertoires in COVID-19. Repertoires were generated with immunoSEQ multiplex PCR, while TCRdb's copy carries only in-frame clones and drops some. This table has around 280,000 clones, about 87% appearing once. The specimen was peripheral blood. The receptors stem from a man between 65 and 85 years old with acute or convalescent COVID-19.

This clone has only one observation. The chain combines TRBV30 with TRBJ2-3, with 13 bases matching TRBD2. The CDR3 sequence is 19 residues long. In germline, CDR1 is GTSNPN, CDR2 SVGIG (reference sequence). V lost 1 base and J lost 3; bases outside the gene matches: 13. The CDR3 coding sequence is TGTGCCTGGAGTGCCCCCCACCTCGGACTAGCGGGAGAAACAGATACGCAGTATTTT. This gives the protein CAWSAPHLGLAGETDTQYF. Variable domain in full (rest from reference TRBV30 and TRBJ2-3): SQTIHQWPATLVQPVGSPLSLECTVEGTSNPNLYWYRQAAGRGLQLLFYSVGIGQISSEVPQNLSASRPQDRQFILSSKKLLLSDSGFYLCAWSAPHLGLAGETDTQYFGPGTRLTVL.

The CDR3 bases are TGTGCCAGCAGTAAAGGCAGGGATAATTCACCCCTCCACTTT. As protein: CASSKGRDNSPLHF. The chain recombines TRBV25-1 with TRBJ1-6; tentatively, D is TRBD1 (5 bases). The length of the CDR3 is 14 residues. Trimming cost V 5 bases and J 5 bases, with 10 bases left between them. Germline V gene data show CDR1 as MGHDK and CDR2 as SYGVNS.

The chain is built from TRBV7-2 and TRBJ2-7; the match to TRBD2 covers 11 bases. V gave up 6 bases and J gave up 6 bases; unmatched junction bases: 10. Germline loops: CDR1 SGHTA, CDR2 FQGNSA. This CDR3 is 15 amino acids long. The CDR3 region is CASSPHSGGAVEQYF. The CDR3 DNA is TGTGCCAGCAGTCCCCATAGCGGGGGGGCCGTCGAGCAGTACTTC.

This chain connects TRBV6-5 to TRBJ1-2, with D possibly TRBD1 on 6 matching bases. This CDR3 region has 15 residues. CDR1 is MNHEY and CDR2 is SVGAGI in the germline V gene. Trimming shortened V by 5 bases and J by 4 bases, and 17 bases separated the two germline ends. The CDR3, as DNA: TGTGCCAGCAGTCCTAATCCAGGGGTCGGCTATGGCTACACCTTC. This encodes CASSPNPGVGYGYTF.

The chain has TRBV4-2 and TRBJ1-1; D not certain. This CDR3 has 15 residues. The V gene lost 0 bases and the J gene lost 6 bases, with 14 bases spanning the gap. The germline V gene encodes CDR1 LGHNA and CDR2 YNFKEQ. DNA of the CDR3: TGTGCCAGCAGCCAAGAGCCCGGGGAGGTCCCTGAAGCTTTCTTT. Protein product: CASSQEPGEVPEAFF.

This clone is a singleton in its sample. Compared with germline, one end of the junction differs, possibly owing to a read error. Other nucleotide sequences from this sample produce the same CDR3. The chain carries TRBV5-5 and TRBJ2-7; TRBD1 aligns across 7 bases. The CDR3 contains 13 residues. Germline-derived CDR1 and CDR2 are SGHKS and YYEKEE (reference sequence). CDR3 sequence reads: CASHRQGIHEQYF. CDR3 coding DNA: TGTGCCAGCCATCGACAGGGTATCCACGAGCAGTATTTC.

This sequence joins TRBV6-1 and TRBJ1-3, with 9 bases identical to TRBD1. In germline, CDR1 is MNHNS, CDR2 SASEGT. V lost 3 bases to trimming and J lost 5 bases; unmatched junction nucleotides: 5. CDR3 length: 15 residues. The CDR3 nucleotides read TGTGCCAGCAGTGATGCAGGGACAGGGAGAAACACCATATATTTT. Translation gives CASSDAGTGRNTIYF.

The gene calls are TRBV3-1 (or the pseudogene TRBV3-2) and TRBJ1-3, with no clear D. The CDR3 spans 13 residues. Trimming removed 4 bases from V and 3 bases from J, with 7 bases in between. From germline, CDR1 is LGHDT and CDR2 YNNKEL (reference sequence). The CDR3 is CASSPLVGNTIYF. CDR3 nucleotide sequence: TGTGCCAGCAGCCCGTTAGTTGGAAACACCATATATTTT.

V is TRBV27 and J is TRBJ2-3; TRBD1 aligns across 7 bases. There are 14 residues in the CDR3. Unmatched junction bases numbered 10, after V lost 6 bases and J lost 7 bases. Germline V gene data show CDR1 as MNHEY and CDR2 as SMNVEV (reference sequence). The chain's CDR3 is CASSLDRASNTQYF. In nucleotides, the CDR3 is TGTGCCAGCAGCCTAGACAGGGCCTCAAATACGCAGTATTTT.

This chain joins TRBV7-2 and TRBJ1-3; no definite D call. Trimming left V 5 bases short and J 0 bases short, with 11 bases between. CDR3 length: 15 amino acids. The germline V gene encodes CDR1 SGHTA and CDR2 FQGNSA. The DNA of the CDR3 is TGTGCCAGCAGCCCCGCGCGAACCTCTGGAAACACCATATATTTT. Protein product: CASSPARTSGNTIYF. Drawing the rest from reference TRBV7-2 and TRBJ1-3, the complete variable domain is GAGVSQSPSNKVTEKGKDVELRCDPISGHTALYWYRQSLGQGLEFLIYFQGNSAPDKSGLPSDRFSAERTGGSVSTLTIQRTQQEDSAVYLCASSPARTSGNTIYFGEGSWLTVV.

The CDR3: CASSARPAGGVETQYF. The CDR3 nucleotides are TGTGCCAGCAGCGCCCGACCGGCAGGGGGCGTTGAGACCCAGTACTTC. The V gene is TRBV3-1 (or the pseudogene TRBV3-2), the J gene TRBJ2-5, with 8 positions matching TRBD1. With 5 bases clipped from V and 5 bases from J, the junction kept 13 bases outside the gene matches. CDR1 and CDR2 (germline): LGHDT, YNNKEL (reference sequence). The CDR3 spans 16 residues.

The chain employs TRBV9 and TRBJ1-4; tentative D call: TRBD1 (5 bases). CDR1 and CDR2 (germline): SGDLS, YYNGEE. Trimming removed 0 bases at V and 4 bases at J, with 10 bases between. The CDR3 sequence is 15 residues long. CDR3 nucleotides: TGTGCCAGCAGCGTAGCCGGGGGTTATAATGAAAAACTGTTTTTT. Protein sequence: CASSVAGGYNEKLFF.

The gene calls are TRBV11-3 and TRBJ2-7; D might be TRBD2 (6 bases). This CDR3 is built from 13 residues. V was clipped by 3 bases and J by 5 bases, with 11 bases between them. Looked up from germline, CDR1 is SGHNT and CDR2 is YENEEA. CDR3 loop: CASSFLGGNEQYF. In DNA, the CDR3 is TGTGCCAGCAGCTTTCTTGGAGGGAACGAGCAGTACTTC.

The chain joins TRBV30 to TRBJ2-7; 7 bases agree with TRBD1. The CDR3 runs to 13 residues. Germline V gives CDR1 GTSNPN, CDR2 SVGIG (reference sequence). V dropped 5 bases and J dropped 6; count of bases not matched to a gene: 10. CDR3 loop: CAWGYGTVAEQYF. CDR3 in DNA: TGTGCCTGGGGATACGGGACAGTTGCCGAGCAGTACTTC.

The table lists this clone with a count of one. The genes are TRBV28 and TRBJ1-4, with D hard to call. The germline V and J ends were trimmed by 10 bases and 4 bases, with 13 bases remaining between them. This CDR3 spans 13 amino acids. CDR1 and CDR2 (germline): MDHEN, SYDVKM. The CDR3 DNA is TGTGCCACCGACACGGTGTATAATGAAAAACTGTTTTTT. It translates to CATDTVYNEKLFF.

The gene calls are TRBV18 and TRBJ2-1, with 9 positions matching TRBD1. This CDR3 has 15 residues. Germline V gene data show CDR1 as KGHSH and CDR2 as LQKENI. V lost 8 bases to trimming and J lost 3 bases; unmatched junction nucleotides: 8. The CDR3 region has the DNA TGTGCCAGCCAGACTGGGACAGGGATCTACAATGAGCAGTTCTTC. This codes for CASQTGTGIYNEQFF.

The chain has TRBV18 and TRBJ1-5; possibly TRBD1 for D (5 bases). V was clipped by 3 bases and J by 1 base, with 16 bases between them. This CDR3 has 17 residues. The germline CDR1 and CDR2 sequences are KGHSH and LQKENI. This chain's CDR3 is CASSPQGPGVSNQPQHF. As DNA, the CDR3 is TGTGCCAGCTCACCTCAAGGGCCGGGGGTGAGCAATCAGCCCCAGCATTTT.

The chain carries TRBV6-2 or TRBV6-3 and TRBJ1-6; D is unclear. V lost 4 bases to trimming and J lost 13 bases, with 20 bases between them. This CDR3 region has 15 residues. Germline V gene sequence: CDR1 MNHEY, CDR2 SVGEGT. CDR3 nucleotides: TGTGCCAGCAGTTCACCGGTTAAAGTCGTGTTTCCCCTCCACTTT. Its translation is CASSSPVKVVFPLHF.

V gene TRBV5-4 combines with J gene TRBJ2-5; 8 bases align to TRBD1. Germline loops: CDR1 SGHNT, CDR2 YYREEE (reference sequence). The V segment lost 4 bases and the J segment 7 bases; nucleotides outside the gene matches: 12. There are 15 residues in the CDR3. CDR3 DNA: TGTGCCAGCAGCGCCGGACAGGGCAATTCGGGGACCCAGTACTTC. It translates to CASSAGQGNSGTQYF.

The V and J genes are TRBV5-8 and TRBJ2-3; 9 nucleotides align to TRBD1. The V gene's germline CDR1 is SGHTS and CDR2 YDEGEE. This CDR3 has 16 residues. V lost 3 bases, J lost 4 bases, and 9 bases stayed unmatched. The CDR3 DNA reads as TGTGCCAGCAGCTATTTTTTGGGACAGGGTGCAGATACGCAGTATTTT. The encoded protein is CASSYFLGQGADTQYF.

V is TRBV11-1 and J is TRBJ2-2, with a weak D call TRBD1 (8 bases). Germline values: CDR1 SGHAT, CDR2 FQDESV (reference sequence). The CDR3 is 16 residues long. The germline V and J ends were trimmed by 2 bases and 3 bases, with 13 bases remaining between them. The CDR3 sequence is CASSLNRGRDTGELFF. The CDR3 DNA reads TGTGCCAGCAGCTTAAACAGGGGGAGGGACACCGGGGAGCTGTTTTTT.

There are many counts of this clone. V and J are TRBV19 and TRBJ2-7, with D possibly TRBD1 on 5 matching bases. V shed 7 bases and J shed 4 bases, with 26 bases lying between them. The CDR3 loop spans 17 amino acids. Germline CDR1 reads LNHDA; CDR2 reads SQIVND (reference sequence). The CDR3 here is CASILPLDIFTTYEQYF. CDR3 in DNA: TGTGCCAGTATTCTACCCTTGGACATTTTCACGACATACGAGCAGTACTTC.

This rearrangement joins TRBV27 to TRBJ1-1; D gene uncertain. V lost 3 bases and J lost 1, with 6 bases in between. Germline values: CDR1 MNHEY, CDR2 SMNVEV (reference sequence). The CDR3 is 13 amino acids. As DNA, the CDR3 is TGTGCCAGCAGTTTCCCGGGGAACACTGAAGCTTTCTTT. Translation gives CASSFPGNTEAFF.

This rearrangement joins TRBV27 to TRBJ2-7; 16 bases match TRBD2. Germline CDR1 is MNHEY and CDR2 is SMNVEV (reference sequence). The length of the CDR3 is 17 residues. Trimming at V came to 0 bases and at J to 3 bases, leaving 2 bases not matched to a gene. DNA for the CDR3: TGTGCCAGCAGTTTATCGGGACTAGCGGGAGGGTACTACGAGCAGTACTTC. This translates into CASSLSGLAGGYYEQYF.

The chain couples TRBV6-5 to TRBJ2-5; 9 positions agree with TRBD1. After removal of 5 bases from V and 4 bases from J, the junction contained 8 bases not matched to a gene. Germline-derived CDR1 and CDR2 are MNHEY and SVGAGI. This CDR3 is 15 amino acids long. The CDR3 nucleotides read TGTGCCAGCAGTCCCGGGACAGGGACCACAGAGACCCAGTACTTC. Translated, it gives CASSPGTGTTETQYF.

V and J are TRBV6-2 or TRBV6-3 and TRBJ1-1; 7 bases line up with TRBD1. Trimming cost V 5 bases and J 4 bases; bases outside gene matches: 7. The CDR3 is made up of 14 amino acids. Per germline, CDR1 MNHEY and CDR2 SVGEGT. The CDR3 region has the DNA TGTGCCAGCAGTCAGACAGGGCCGTTCACTGAAGCTTTCTTT. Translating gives CASSQTGPFTEAFF.

DNA for the CDR3: TGTGCCAGCAGCTTAGCTTCGACAGGGTTCCTTCAGTACTTC. It codes for CASSLASTGFLQYF. This chain joins TRBV11-1 and TRBJ2-4, with TRBD1 matching 7 bases. CDR3 length: 14 amino acids. Germline values: CDR1 SGHAT, CDR2 FQDESV (reference sequence). After removal of 0 bases from V and 11 bases from J, the junction contained 7 bases not matched to a gene.

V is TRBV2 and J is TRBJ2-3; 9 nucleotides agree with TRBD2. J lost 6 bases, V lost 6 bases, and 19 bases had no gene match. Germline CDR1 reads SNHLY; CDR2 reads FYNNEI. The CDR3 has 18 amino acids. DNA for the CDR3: TGTGCCAGCAGGACTCCCGGCGGCGGGGGGGCTTCGGCCGATACGCAGTATTTT. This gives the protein CASRTPGGGGASADTQYF.

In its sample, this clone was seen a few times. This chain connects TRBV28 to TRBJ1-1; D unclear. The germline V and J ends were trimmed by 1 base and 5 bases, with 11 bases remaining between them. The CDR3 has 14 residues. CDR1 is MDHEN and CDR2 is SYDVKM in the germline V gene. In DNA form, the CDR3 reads TGTGCCAGCAGTTTATTAAATAGGCGGACTGAAGCTTTCTTT. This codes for CASSLLNRRTEAFF.

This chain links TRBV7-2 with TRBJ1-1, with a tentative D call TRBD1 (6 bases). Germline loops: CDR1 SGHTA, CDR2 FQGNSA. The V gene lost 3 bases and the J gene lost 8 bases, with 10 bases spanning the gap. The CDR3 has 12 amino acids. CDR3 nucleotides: TGTGCCAGCAGCTTGATTGACAGGGAAGCTTTCTTT. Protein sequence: CASSLIDREAFF.